This T cell receptor beta chain appears in the sequencing data of a study of shared clonotypes between healthy human individuals (TCRdb year 2020). Turning to the overall study: The cohort comprised two women and three men aged 18 to 49 years. Between about 0.9 and 10 billion PBMCs per donor were obtained by leukapheresis. The study deeply sequenced blood TCR repertoires of five healthy adults to estimate repertoire size and the extent of clonotype sharing between individuals. For each donor, three plates each were used for CD4 naive and CD4 memory, two plates were used for CD8 naive, and one plate was used for CD8 memory. To increase sequencing depth and limit assay-specific biases, TCR repertoire library preparation and sequencing were carried out by different laboratories using diverse techniques.

The paper as a whole reports these results and caveats: Only blood was sampled, and tissue TCR repertoires likely differ from those in blood. Based on pairwise subsampling, the degree of clonotype sharing among donors was expected to be affected by sequencing depth. Incomplete sequencing was indicated by rarefaction of sorted-subset datasets, despite the large sequencing depth. The small number of donors limited the genetic and exposure-history diversity represented. Across several donors, roughly 5.4% of naive CD4, 3.5% of naive CD8, 2.3% of memory CD4, and approximately 0.4% of memory CD8 clonotypes were shared. Larger estimated clonotype richness was generally found for naive subsets than for memory subsets. Compared with non-shared clonotypes, clonotypes shared by all four sorted-subset donors had higher generation probabilities.

TCR CDR3 regions were amplified from genomic DNA by multiplex PCR using the deep immunoSEQ assay. For each cell subset, the extracted genomic DNA was distributed evenly across all wells of several immunoSEQ 96-well plates, and each plate served as one replicate. For sorted subsets, around 200 ng genomic DNA, equal to tens of thousands of T cell genomes, was loaded into each replicate PCR. The purified libraries were quantified using a Qubit 3.0 fluorometer, sized with a Bioanalyzer 2100, and then quantified again using the KAPA Library Quantification kit. A separate single-read 150-cycle Illumina NextSeq 550 flow cell was used to sequence each immunoSEQ 96-well plate. Per the original workflow: The immunoSEQ output contained only junctional sequences without quality scores, so filtering could not match that applied to full-length reads. Sequences were annotated with PyIR, a Python wrapper for IgBLAST v1.9, using IMGT germline references to assign V/J genes and CDR3. Any read was removed if the V/J assignment was weak (E-value above 1e-6), the CDR3 was missing, or the read contained stop codons, out-of-frame junctions, or ambiguous translated residues. V3J clonotypes were defined by identical inferred V gene, J gene, and CDR3 amino acid sequence. To compute the percentage overlap between repertoires, the number of shared unique clonotypes was divided by the size of the smaller repertoire. Richness of each repertoire was evaluated using RTK rarefaction, the Chao1 estimator, and Recon v2.1 estimates of unobserved clonotypes. Generation probabilities for all TCRbeta clonotypes obtained by the gDNA method from several donors were computed using OLGA. As stored in TCRdb, this immuneACCESS dataset retains in-frame rearrangements with V and J assigned. A fraction of the clones does not appear; measured against another copy, unresolved V genes explain less than half of the discrepancy, and the remainder lacks a known reason. The DNA was the basis for D and trimming; V, J and clone size are from that table. Recorded for this sample are around 100,000 clones; 67% of them occurred a single time. 24% of the sample goes to the ten largest clones.

From a lookup of the germline V gene, CDR1 and CDR2 are SGHDT and YYEEEE. Here V drops 2 bases and J drops 2 bases, and the junction holds 7 bases not matched to any gene. The CDR3, cysteine through phenylalanine, is 15 amino acids long. The retained sequence is limited to the CDR3, 45 bases, with the frame set at the first base. The donors were healthy, HIV-negative adults who had no recently reported acute infections or vaccinations. Every donor was a Caucasian adult residing in Nashville, Tennessee, USA. CD8 memory samples combined magnetically selected CD45RO+ cells with CCR7-negative CD45RA+ effector memory (TemRA) cells. Blood was obtained by leukapheresis, after which PBMCs were separated by Ficoll-Histopaque density gradient centrifugation and cryopreserved in liquid nitrogen vapor phase. Analytical flow cytometry was used to check the purity and quantity of every magnetically sorted T cell population. From each sorted fraction, genomic DNA was isolated and quantified by UV absorbance on a Nanodrop 2000c.

About this clone itself: It has no known antigen specificity. Per-base quality was not reported, and no clone a single base away is much larger than it.

The clonotype was recovered from a woman between 25 and 40 years old in good health. This sequence uses TRBV5-6 and TRBJ2-7; TRBD1 fits 7 bases in the junction. Source material: memory CD8+ T cells sorted from blood. The intended sense of this specimen's cell subset or site label: CD45RO+ cells pooled with CCR7-negative TemRA cells. The nucleotide sequence is TGTGCCAGCAGCTTACTGACCGGGACAGCCTACGAGCAGTACTTC. Translated, it reads CASSLLTGTAYEQYF.